This T cell receptor beta chain was profiled in a study of cytomegalovirus exposure and HLA in healthy donors. Study-level findings and limits: At a 0.05 false discovery rate, a later analysis found approximately 15,000 TCR beta sequences to be associated with HLA alleles. Sequencing artifact likely explains a cluster of highly shared sequence variants.

Use of 60 Vbeta and 13 Jbeta primers characterized the PCR. Data came from immunoSEQ multiplex PCR; TCRdb stores just in-frame clones and leaves some out. This table has around 140,000 clones, about 70% appearing once. Participants comprised healthy donors of bone marrow. Concerning this clone itself: The antigen is unknown.

This CDR3 is built from 14 residues. The germline CDR1 and CDR2 sequences are SNHLY and FYNNEI. Deletions cut 7 bases from V and 7 bases from J, with 14 bases between. Input material: PBMCs. The J gene is TRBJ1-6, the V gene TRBV2, with D uncertain. This TCR derives from a woman in her thirties or forties in good health and CMV-seronegative. The DNA for the CDR3 is TGTGCCAGCAATAGTAACGGAGACAATTCACCCCTCCACTTT. It is translated as CASNSNGDNSPLHF.